This T cell receptor beta chain was sequenced during a study of blood T cell repertoires in COVID-19. In germline, CDR1 is SGHRS, CDR2 YFSETQ. V was pared by 2 bases and J by 5 bases, with 6 bases of the junction left unmatched. The CDR3 is made up of 14 amino acids. Sequencing was performed with immunoSEQ multiplex PCR; in TCRdb, only in-frame clones are kept and a portion is missing. The sample records about 180,000 clones, 89% being singletons. The V gene is TRBV5-1, the J gene TRBJ1-1, with 7 bases lining up with TRBD1. The receptor was derived from a woman between 40 and 55 years old with acute COVID-19. Sequencing input: PBMCs or T cells enriched from blood (not recorded which). Written as DNA, the CDR3 is TGCGCCAGCAGCTTACAGGGGCTTGGTACTGAAGCTTTCTTT. This codes for CASSLQGLGTEAFF.